A selection of T cell receptor beta chains follows, all from one sample in a study of radiation and T cells in renal cell carcinoma. The protocol was immunoSEQ multiplex PCR, while the TCRdb copy is restricted to in-frame clones and leaves out a portion. The sample records about 21,000 clones, approximately 80% being singletons. Sequencing was performed on blood, taken from a patient whose treatment included radiotherapy and nephrectomy. The source is a man between 60 and 75 years old with renal cell carcinoma. CDR3s leave out the opening cysteine and the closing phenylalanine or tryptophan.

V,CDR3
TRBV7-8,ASSLRGGDQPQH
TRBV5-1,ASSLQIGDTQY
TRBV7-6,ASSLGALAGMDTQY
TRBV7-2,ASSLRWDRPTYGYT
TRBV15,ATSRELQAF
TRBV10-3,ASRLNTEAF
TRBV7-2,ASSLAHLEQF
TRBV27,ASSLRLASEQY
TRBV7-8,ASTILAVAGEQY
TRBV19,ASSIDPISYEQY
TRBV28,ASSLAGRPGSYEQY
TRBV29-1,SVKTGTSGYEQY
TRBV6-4,ASRVESSYNEQF
TRBV10-3,AISESMGLSANEQF
TRBV7-2,ASSLGQTNYGYT
TRBV30,AWSGTGPLNQPQH
TRBV10-2,ASRDPLGADGYT
TRBV7-6,ASALNRGAGGGNTIY
TRBV7-8,ASSLRQACEQY
TRBV2,ASSVSGQGARLNT
TRBV7-8,ASSFWMTARETQY
TRBV7-2,ASSLVAYSNQPQH
TRBV5-5,ASSLRARQYQETQY
TRBV12-5,ASGSTDGPGELF
TRBV14,ASSGWEANIQY
TRBV28,ASSLLSKPQH
TRBV18,ASSLSGLDQPQH
TRBV4-1,ASSQDWRGVTDTQY
TRBV11-2,ASSFPRAGGRTGELF
TRBV6-1,ASTRFGGETTEAF
TRBV2,ASSGSSGRAFSTDTQY
TRBV2,ASRMTNTEAF
TRBV7-6,ASSLGSGNTQY